This T cell receptor (beta chain) emerged from a study of T cell repertoires in cytomegalovirus infection. Study in general: Indications came from public TCR beta signatures; they pointed to CMV infection and to a matching HLA type.

Study-wide results and caveats: Totalled public TCR beta family frequency picked out people who carried CMV plus the relevant HLA.

Trimming stripped 0 bases from V and 10 bases from J, with 10 bases between. Germline CDR1 is SGHKS and CDR2 is YYEKEE (reference sequence). The CDR3 spans 12 residues. TCRdb recomputed calls from the reads with MiXCR, one row per CDR3 protein. This table has approximately 500,000 distinct CDR3 sequences, around 11% appearing once. Details on this clonotype: The antigen is undetermined.

This sequence joins TRBV5-5 and TRBJ1-1; no definite D call. This TCR was recovered from a human donor in good health (CMV status not recorded). Some clones in this sample may be carry-over from other donors' samples. Sequenced input: PBMCs. The CDR3 here is CASSLETTAAFF. The CDR3, as DNA: TGTGCCAGCAGCTTGGAAACAACGGCAGCTTTCTTT. The variable domain in full, with the rest retrieved from reference TRBV5-5 and TRBJ1-1, is DAGVTQSPTHLIKTRGQQVTLRCSPISGHKSVSWYQQVLGQGPQFIFQYYEKEERGRGNFPDRFSARQFPNYSSELNVNALLLGDSALYLCASSLETTAAFFGQGTRLTVV.